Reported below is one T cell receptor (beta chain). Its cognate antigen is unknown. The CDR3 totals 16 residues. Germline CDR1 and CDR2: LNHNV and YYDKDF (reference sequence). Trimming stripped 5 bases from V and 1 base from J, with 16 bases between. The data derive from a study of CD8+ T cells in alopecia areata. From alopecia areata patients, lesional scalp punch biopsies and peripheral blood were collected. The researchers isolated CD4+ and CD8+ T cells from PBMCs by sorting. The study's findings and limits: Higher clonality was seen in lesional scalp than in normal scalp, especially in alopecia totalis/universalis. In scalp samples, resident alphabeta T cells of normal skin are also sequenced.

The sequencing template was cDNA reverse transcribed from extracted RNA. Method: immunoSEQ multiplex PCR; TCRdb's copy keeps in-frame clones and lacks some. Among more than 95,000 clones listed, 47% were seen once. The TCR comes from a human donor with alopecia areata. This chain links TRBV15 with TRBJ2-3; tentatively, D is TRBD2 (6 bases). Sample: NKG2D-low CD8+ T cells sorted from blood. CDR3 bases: TGTGCCACCAGCGCATCGCGGGATGGCGGCACAGATACGCAGTATTTT. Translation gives CATSASRDGGTDTQYF.